What follows are 21 T cell receptor beta chains derived from one specimen sequenced in a study of blood T cell repertoires in COVID-19. Data came from immunoSEQ multiplex PCR; TCRdb stores just in-frame clones and leaves some out. The profile covers 150,000 to 200,000 clones, with around nine tenths appearing a single time and about an eighth taken by the ten largest. Sample: peripheral blood. The receptors originated from a woman aged 70-85 years with COVID-19, enrolled during active disease.

The CDR3 loop reads CAWTLGRDTQYF. Written as DNA, the CDR3 is TGTGCCTGGACGCTGGGGCGAGATACGCAGTATTTT. The V call is TRBV30, the J call TRBJ2-3, with D maybe TRBD1 (5 bases). CDR1 and CDR2 from the germline V gene are GTSNPN and SVGIG (reference sequence). Trimming removed 4 bases at V and 5 bases at J, with 10 bases between. The CDR3 is 12 amino acids.

This chain connects TRBV7-9 to TRBJ1-3; the match to TRBD1 covers 7 bases. Germline V CDR1 and CDR2: SEHNR, FQNEAQ (reference sequence). The CDR3 is 15 residues long. J lost 4 bases, V lost 5 bases, and 8 bases had no gene match. The CDR3 protein is CASSPDRAEGNTIYF. The CDR3 DNA follows: TGTGCCAGCAGCCCAGACAGGGCCGAAGGAAACACCATATATTTT.

The chain joins TRBV5-1 to TRBJ2-1; 9 bases are a match to TRBD1. The V gene end was trimmed by 4 bases and the J gene end by 4 bases; junction bases not matched to a gene: 3. This CDR3 spans 14 amino acids. Germline CDR1 and CDR2: SGHRS and YFSETQ. The CDR3 DNA is TGCGCCAGCAGCCCAGGACAGGGGTACAATGAGCAGTTCTTC. This sequence encodes CASSPGQGYNEQFF. The entire variable domain, with the rest obtained from reference TRBV5-1 and TRBJ2-1, is as follows: KAGVTQTPRYLIKTRGQQVTLSCSPISGHRSVSWYQQTPGQGLQFLFEYFSETQRNKGNFPGRFSGRQFSNSRSEMNVSTLELGDSALYLCASSPGQGYNEQFFGPGTRLTVL.

The V and J genes are TRBV30 and TRBJ1-4, with TRBD1 matching over 7 bases. V was clipped by 4 bases and J by 6 bases; unmatched bases: 5. Germline-derived CDR1 and CDR2 are GTSNPN and SVGIG (reference sequence). This CDR3 has 13 residues. The CDR3 loop is CAWTTGPDEKLFF. CDR3 DNA: TGTGCCTGGACGACAGGGCCCGATGAAAAACTGTTTTTT.

The rearrangement uses TRBV6-5 and TRBJ2-5; 12 bases map to TRBD2. V lost 5 bases to trimming and J lost 4 bases; unmatched junction nucleotides: 2. The germline V gene has CDR1 MNHEY and CDR2 SVGAGI. The CDR3 length is 14 residues. This CDR3 reads CASSQTSGGETQYF. In DNA form, the CDR3 reads TGTGCCAGCAGTCAGACTAGCGGGGGAGAGACCCAGTACTTC.

This chain links TRBV7-3 with TRBJ2-2; 7 nucleotides match TRBD1. J was trimmed by 4 bases and V by 5 bases; bases with no gene match: 7. This CDR3 region has 15 residues. Germline CDR1 and CDR2: SGHTA and FQGTGA. DNA for the CDR3: TGTGCCAGCAGCCCGACAGGGTCCCGCACCGGGGAGCTGTTTTTT. Translated, it gives CASSPTGSRTGELFF.

V is TRBV14 and J is TRBJ1-6; D ambiguous. Per the germline V gene, CDR1 is SGHDN and CDR2 is FVKESK. The V and J ends lost 1 base and 9 bases respectively, with 10 bases between them. The CDR3 loop spans 14 amino acids. The DNA of the CDR3 is TGTGCCAGCAGCCAAGCACATAGCCCTTCACCCCTCCACTTT. Translating it yields CASSQAHSPSPLHF.

This clone is a singleton in its sample. The gene calls are TRBV20-1 and TRBJ2-7, with TRBD1 matching over 7 bases. V was clipped by 3 bases and J by 2 bases; unmatched bases: 10. There are 15 residues in the CDR3. Germline-derived CDR1 and CDR2 are DFQATT and SNEGSKA (reference sequence). The CDR3 reads CSASESRTGAYEQYF. The DNA for the CDR3 is TGCAGTGCTAGTGAATCCCGGACAGGCGCCTACGAGCAGTACTTC.

This chain's CDR3 is CASGRQGSDTEAFF. Written as DNA, the CDR3 is TGTGCCAGCGGCAGACAGGGGAGTGACACTGAAGCTTTCTTT. The chain is built from TRBV7-9 and TRBJ1-1; TRBD1 matches 8 bases. V was clipped by 8 bases and J by 3 bases; unmatched bases: 8. The CDR3 is 14 amino acids. CDR1 and CDR2 (germline): SEHNR, FQNEAQ (reference sequence).

The chain joins TRBV6-6 to TRBJ2-1; D perhaps matches TRBD2 (5 bases). CDR1 and CDR2 (germline): MNHNY, SVGAGI (reference sequence). Trimming shortened V by 7 bases and J by 4 bases, and 17 bases separated the two germline ends. This CDR3 has 15 amino acids. The CDR3 DNA is TGTGCCAGCACTACTAGGGATAGCATTTACAATGAGCAGTTCTTC. Translating gives CASTTRDSIYNEQFF.

The chain couples TRBV5-1 to TRBJ1-2, with TRBD1 identical over 12 bases. The V segment lost 0 bases and the J segment 8 bases; nucleotides outside the gene matches: 2. The CDR3 is 14 residues long. The germline V gene has CDR1 SGHRS and CDR2 YFSETQ. CDR3 sequence: CASSLEGTGGGYTF. The DNA of the CDR3 is TGCGCCAGCAGCTTGGAGGGGACAGGGGGCGGCTACACCTTC.

The rearrangement joins TRBV6-5 to TRBJ2-7, with D possibly TRBD2 on 6 matching bases. The ends were cut back, 7 bases at V and 3 bases at J, with 16 bases in the middle. The CDR3 length is 14 residues. Germline loops: CDR1 MNHEY, CDR2 SVGAGI. The CDR3 DNA reads TGTGCCAGCAATCCCGGGGGACGGAACTACGAGCAGTACTTC. Translated, it gives CASNPGGRNYEQYF.

The chain recombines TRBV5-4 with TRBJ2-3; 11 bases align to TRBD2. The CDR3 runs 15 residues. Germline V CDR1 and CDR2: SGHNT, YYREEE (reference sequence). J was trimmed by 7 bases and V by 3 bases; bases with no gene match: 7. The CDR3 region is CASSSLAGGGYTQYF. In nucleotides, the CDR3 is TGTGCCAGCAGCTCTCTAGCGGGAGGCGGTTATACGCAGTATTTT.

The rearrangement links TRBV4-3 to TRBJ1-2; D perhaps matches TRBD1 (5 bases). CDR3 length equals 14 residues. Trimming removed 1 base at V and 4 bases at J, with 10 bases between. Germline values: CDR1 LGHNA, CDR2 YSLEER. CDR3 nucleotide sequence: TGCGCCAGCAGCCAAGCAGGGAAATCCTATGGCTACACCTTC. Amino acid sequence: CASSQAGKSYGYTF.

V and J are TRBV11-3 and TRBJ2-7; D possibly corresponds to TRBD2 (5 bases). Trimming took off 5 bases at V and 0 bases at J, with 17 bases between the two ends. The germline V gene has CDR1 SGHNT and CDR2 YENEEA. The CDR3 is 16 amino acids. The CDR3 sequence: CASSVGLAESSYEQYF. The CDR3 DNA reads as TGTGCCAGCAGCGTCGGCCTAGCCGAAAGCTCCTACGAGCAGTACTTC.

The chain uses TRBV12-3 or TRBV12-4 and TRBJ2-1; 7 nucleotides align to TRBD1. After removal of 3 bases from V and 7 bases from J, the junction contained 0 bases not matched to a gene. This CDR3 is 12 amino acids long. DNA of the CDR3: TGTGCCAGCAGTTTGGGACAGAATGAGCAGTTCTTC. Protein product: CASSLGQNEQFF.

V usage is TRBV14 and J usage is TRBJ1-2; 11 bases are a match to TRBD1. After removal of 5 bases from V and 0 bases from J, the junction contained 5 bases not matched to a gene. Germline V gene sequence: CDR1 SGHDN, CDR2 FVKESK. The length of the CDR3 is 16 residues. Written as DNA, the CDR3 is TGTGCCAGCAGCAAGACGGGACAGGGGGCTAACTATGGCTACACCTTC. Protein product: CASSKTGQGANYGYTF.

The V and J genes are TRBV10-3 and TRBJ2-5; TRBD2 is a possible D gene (5 bases). Germline V CDR1 and CDR2: ENHRY, SYGVKD. Trimming left V 2 bases short and J 5 bases short, with 9 bases between. CDR3 length equals 13 residues. CDR3: CAISETLGETQYF. The CDR3 DNA is TGTGCCATCAGTGAGACACTAGGCGAGACCCAGTACTTC.

This chain connects TRBV19 to TRBJ2-7; the match to TRBD1 covers 7 bases. The junction had 17 bases not matched to a gene; V was cut back by 6 bases and J by 3 bases. This CDR3 region has 17 residues. The V gene's germline CDR1 is LNHDA and CDR2 SQIVND (reference sequence). The DNA of the CDR3 is TGTGCCAGTAGCCGGGTTTTGGAGACAGGGTTTCTCTACGAGCAGTACTTC. This gives the protein CASSRVLETGFLYEQYF.

V and J are TRBV11-2 and TRBJ2-3; weak D call: TRBD2 (5 bases). The CDR3 is made up of 14 amino acids. Germline assignment: CDR1 SGHAT and CDR2 FQNNGV. V was shortened by 6 bases and J by 5 bases, with 15 bases between the two germline ends. The CDR3 protein is CASSSLGPIDTQYF. Here the CDR3 DNA reads TGTGCCAGCAGTTCACTAGGCCCCATAGATACGCAGTATTTT.

The V call is TRBV4-1, the J call TRBJ1-6; no firm D call. The CDR3 has 12 amino acids. The germline gives CDR1 MGHRA, CDR2 YSYEKL. The germline V and J ends were trimmed by 3 bases and 8 bases, with 5 bases remaining between them. CDR3 nucleotides: TGCGCCAGCAGCCACCCCTATTCACCCCTCCACTTT. Translating gives CASSHPYSPLHF.